The 32 T cell receptor beta chains below were found in one sample sequenced in a study of T-cell reconstitution after alpha-beta-depleted transplantation in children. The TCRbeta library was prepared with unique molecular identifiers. TCRdb analysed the PCR reads with MiXCR anew, one entry per CDR3 protein. This table holds about 980,000 distinct CDR3 sequences, about 26% found once. The sample consisted of PBMCs, mostly from graft donor cells, taken 360 days after TCRalphabeta/CD19-depleted stem cell transplant. These receptors originate from a boy under two years old who had a stem cell transplant for SCID, so the T cells may come from the graft donor.

The chain carries TRBV2 and TRBJ2-3; 11 bases map to TRBD2. Trimming removed 6 bases from V and 5 bases from J; junction bases left unmatched: 4. Germline CDR1 reads SNHLY; CDR2 reads FYNNEI. CDR3 length: 14 residues. CDR3 protein: CASRAGTSGDTQYF. The CDR3 DNA reads TGTGCCAGCAGAGCCGGGACTAGCGGAGATACGCAGTATTTT.

This clonotype was picked up one time. A junction end diverges from the germline sequence, so it may reflect a read error. This sequence joins TRBV12-3 or TRBV12-4 and TRBJ2-7, with 7 bases aligning to TRBD1. The CDR3 length is 15 residues. CDR3 in DNA: TGTGCCGGCAGTCCTCGACAGGGACCCGACTACGAGCAGTACTTC. Its protein is CAGSPRQGPDYEQYF.

This chain connects TRBV12-3 or TRBV12-4 to TRBJ2-4; perhaps TRBD2 as D (6 bases). The V gene lost 1 base and the J gene lost 7 bases, with 11 bases spanning the gap. This CDR3 contains 14 residues. CDR3 sequence reads: CASSLGSGRNIQYF. The DNA of the CDR3 is TGTGCCAGCAGTTTAGGGTCAGGGAGGAACATTCAGTACTTC.

The chain has TRBV7-6 and TRBJ2-5; D remains unclear. V lost 3 bases to trimming and J lost 1 base, with 9 bases between them. Germline V CDR1 and CDR2: SGHVS, FNYEAQ. The CDR3 loop spans 14 amino acids. The CDR3 DNA reads as TGTGCCAGCAGCTTTTGGGTGGGCCAAGAGACCCAGTACTTC. Translation gives CASSFWVGQETQYF. Full variable domain (rest looked up from reference TRBV7-6 and TRBJ2-5): GAGVSQSPRYKVTKRGQDVALRCDPISGHVSLYWYRQALGQGPEFLTYFNYEAQQDKSGLPNDRFSAERPEGSISTLTIQRTEQRDSAMYRCASSFWVGQETQYFGPGTRLLVL.

This clonotype was recorded at least ten times. The rearrangement joins TRBV18 to TRBJ2-7; TRBD1 matches 9 bases. The CDR3 is made up of 15 amino acids. In germline, CDR1 is KGHSH, CDR2 LQKENI. With V trimmed by 3 bases and J by 2 bases, 5 bases remained unmatched. The CDR3 nucleotides are TGTGCCAGCTCACCCGGGACAGGGAGCCCCTACGAGCAGTACTTC. Its translation is CASSPGTGSPYEQYF.

The chain has TRBV5-1 and TRBJ1-4; no reliable D call. The CDR3 is made up of 15 amino acids. CDR1 and CDR2 (germline): SGHRS, YFSETQ. V lost 0 bases, J lost 8 bases, and 14 bases lay in between. CDR3 sequence (DNA): TGCGCCAGCAGCTTGGGACCATTCGACGCCGAAAAACTGTTTTTT. Translating gives CASSLGPFDAEKLFF.

The chain has TRBV7-6 and TRBJ2-7; D not resolved. Germline V gives CDR1 SGHVS, CDR2 FNYEAQ. V was trimmed by 2 bases and J by 3 bases, leaving 11 bases between them. This CDR3 is 14 amino acids long. Here the CDR3 DNA reads TGTGCCAGCAGCTTATCCCCTGACATCTACGAGCAGTACTTC. This gives the protein CASSLSPDIYEQYF.

V is TRBV28 and J is TRBJ2-1; 11 bases match TRBD2. The CDR3 contains 15 residues. CDR1 MDHEN and CDR2 SYDVKM come from the germline V gene. V trimming: 5 bases; J trimming: 15 bases; junction bases outside the gene matches: 15. CDR3 residues: CASSPDGIAGGRWFF. The CDR3 region has the DNA TGTGCCAGCAGTCCTGACGGCATAGCGGGGGGGAGGTGGTTCTTC. Full variable domain (remainder filled in from reference TRBV28 and TRBJ2-1): DVKVTQSSRYLVKRTGEKVFLECVQDMDHENMFWYRQDPGLGLRLIYFSYDVKMKEKGDIPEGYSVSREKKERFSLILESASTNQTSMYLCASSPDGIAGGRWFFGPGTRLTVL.

This clonotype was counted a few times. The rearrangement joins TRBV7-8 to TRBJ2-2; D tentatively reads TRBD1 or TRBD2 (5 bases each). CDR1 is SGHVS and CDR2 is FQNEAQ in the germline V gene. The V gene lost 5 bases and the J gene lost 6 bases, with 16 bases spanning the gap. The CDR3 sequence is 15 residues long. The DNA for the CDR3 is TGTGCCAGCAGCCGGTGGGGGATGGAGGCCGGGGAGCTGTTTTTT. Its protein product is CASSRWGMEAGELFF.

The chain couples TRBV28 to TRBJ2-3; tentative D call: TRBD1 (5 bases). From germline, CDR1 is MDHEN and CDR2 SYDVKM. V was trimmed by 2 bases and J by 6 bases, leaving 18 bases between them. There are 16 residues in the CDR3. The CDR3 is CASSLGSRGRVDTQYF. The CDR3 DNA sequence: TGTGCCAGCAGTTTAGGCTCTAGGGGCCGGGTGGATACGCAGTATTTT.

The chain uses TRBV5-1 and TRBJ1-5; 9 nucleotides align to TRBD1. The CDR3 is 16 residues long. The germline CDR1 and CDR2 sequences are SGHRS and YFSETQ. V trimming: 5 bases; J trimming: 6 bases; junction bases outside the gene matches: 12. CDR3 residues: CASRVQGAKASQPQHF. Here the CDR3 DNA reads TGCGCCAGCAGGGTACAGGGGGCGAAGGCAAGTCAGCCCCAGCATTTT.

The J gene is TRBJ1-1, the V gene TRBV20-1; TRBD1 matches 7 bases. Germline V gene lookup returns CDR1 DFQATT and CDR2 SNEGSKA (reference sequence). The V gene end was trimmed by 0 bases and the J gene end by 4 bases; junction bases not matched to a gene: 5. The CDR3 contains 14 residues. CDR3 bases: TGCAGTGCTAGAGATCTGGCAGGGGGCACTGAAGCTTTCTTT. As protein: CSARDLAGGTEAFF.

V is TRBV12-3 or TRBV12-4 and J is TRBJ2-1, with 12 positions matching TRBD2. Trimming removed 6 bases from V and 10 bases from J; junction bases left unmatched: 10. This CDR3 contains 15 residues. The CDR3 spells CASSPSGLAGREQFF. DNA of the CDR3: TGTGCCAGCAGCCCCTCCGGACTAGCGGGGAGGGAGCAGTTCTTC.

The V and J genes are TRBV6-1 and TRBJ1-1; no firm D call. V lost 5 bases to trimming and J lost 4 bases, with 14 bases between them. The CDR3 sequence is 14 residues long. The germline gives CDR1 MNHNS, CDR2 SASEGT. The CDR3 coding sequence is TGTGCCAGCAGTCCCGACCGGGTGCCCACTGAAGCTTTCTTT. It codes for CASSPDRVPTEAFF.

This sequence joins TRBV7-6 and TRBJ2-2; the D is unclear. The germline V gene has CDR1 SGHVS and CDR2 FNYEAQ. The CDR3 runs 16 residues. V was pared by 6 bases and J by 0 bases, with 14 bases between. The DNA for the CDR3 is TGTGCCAGCAGGAGACAAGCTAACGCGAACACCGGGGAGCTGTTTTTT. Protein sequence: CASRRQANANTGELFF.

CDR3 sequence (DNA): TGCGCCAGCAGCCCGGCTATACGGACCGGGGAGCTGTTTTTT. Its protein product is CASSPAIRTGELFF. The chain joins TRBV5-1 to TRBJ2-2; no clear D. Germline assignment: CDR1 SGHRS and CDR2 YFSETQ. Trimming shortened V by 4 bases and J by 5 bases, and 12 bases separated the two germline ends. This CDR3 has 14 amino acids.

This clonotype was counted a few times. The germline gene is not matched at one end of the junction; a read error may be the cause. The chain is built from TRBV12-3 or TRBV12-4 and TRBJ2-3; 10 bases are a match to TRBD2. The CDR3 runs 13 residues. The CDR3 reads CASSSNSGGIVDF. As DNA, the CDR3 is TGTGCCAGCAGTTCGAATAGCGGGGGGATCGTGGATTTT.

This chain connects TRBV28 to TRBJ2-5; 8 positions match TRBD2. The CDR3 contains 17 residues. With 2 bases clipped from V and 0 bases from J, the junction kept 8 bases outside the gene matches. Germline-derived CDR1 and CDR2 are MDHEN and SYDVKM. Here the CDR3 DNA reads TGTGCCAGCAGTTTAGGGGTAACTAGCGGCTACCAAGAGACCCAGTACTTC. Translation: CASSLGVTSGYQETQYF.

The chain employs TRBV5-1 and TRBJ2-2, with D possibly matching TRBD2 (6 bases). Germline values: CDR1 SGHRS, CDR2 YFSETQ. The ends were cut back, 4 bases at V and 6 bases at J, with 13 bases in the middle. The CDR3 sequence is 14 residues long. CDR3 in DNA: TGCGCCAGCAGCAGGGAGGTCGCGGCCGGGGAGCTGTTTTTT. Amino acid sequence: CASSREVAAGELFF.

This sequence joins TRBV15 and TRBJ2-1, with D maybe TRBD2 (5 bases). Germline loops: CDR1 LNHNV, CDR2 YYDKDF (reference sequence). CDR3 length equals 14 residues. The V gene lost 5 bases and the J gene lost 3 bases, with 11 bases spanning the gap. CDR3 DNA sequence: TGTGCCACCAGCGACTCCCGGGACTACAATGAGCAGTTCTTC. Translated, it gives CATSDSRDYNEQFF.

V is TRBV12-3 or TRBV12-4 and J is TRBJ2-2; the D gene is possibly TRBD2 (5 bases). CDR3 length equals 16 residues. The V end was cut by 3 bases, the J end by 8 bases, with 19 bases between. CDR3 nucleotide sequence: TGTGCCAGCAGTTTTTCGCTAGCCTCTTTAGGTGGGGAGCTGTTTTTT. As protein: CASSFSLASLGGELFF.

This chain uses TRBV5-1 with TRBJ2-7, with D perhaps matching TRBD1 or TRBD2 (5 bases each). Trimming cost V 3 bases and J 0 bases, with 10 bases left between them. The CDR3 is made up of 14 amino acids. Looked up from germline, CDR1 is SGHRS and CDR2 is YFSETQ. The DNA for the CDR3 is TGCGCCAGCAGCTCCAGGGAGACCTCCTACGAGCAGTACTTC. This sequence encodes CASSSRETSYEQYF.

The chain carries TRBV10-3 and TRBJ2-7, with TRBD1 matching over 8 bases. CDR3 length equals 15 residues. The ends lost 0 bases at V and 2 bases at J; junction bases unmatched: 3. Germline lookup yields CDR1 ENHRY and CDR2 SYGVKD. The CDR3 reads CAISESTGGPYEQYF. The CDR3 coding sequence is TGTGCCATCAGTGAGTCAACAGGGGGACCCTACGAGCAGTACTTC.

V is TRBV7-6 and J is TRBJ2-5, with TRBD2 as a possible D gene (6 bases). V lost 5 bases and J lost 5, with 15 bases in between. This CDR3 region has 14 residues. CDR1 SGHVS and CDR2 FNYEAQ come from the germline V gene. The CDR3 loop reads CASSPAGLEETQYF. The CDR3 DNA sequence: TGTGCCAGCAGCCCGGCGGGGCTGGAGGAGACCCAGTACTTC.

This clonotype has only a few counts. This sequence joins TRBV5-6 and TRBJ1-5, with a weak D call TRBD1 (6 bases). Germline-derived CDR1 and CDR2 are SGHDT and YYEEEE. Trimming stripped 2 bases from V and 11 bases from J, with 20 bases between. The CDR3 sequence is 15 residues long. For the CDR3, the DNA is TGTGCCAGCAGCTTTCAGGGGCAGGCGAGTTGGGCCCAGCATTTT. It specifies CASSFQGQASWAQHF.

The V call is TRBV4-1, the J call TRBJ2-1, with D perhaps assigned TRBD1 or TRBD2 (5 bases each). The V end was cut by 4 bases, the J end by 8 bases, with 18 bases between. The V gene's germline CDR1 is MGHRA and CDR2 YSYEKL. The CDR3 contains 15 residues. The CDR3 DNA sequence: TGCGCCAGCAGCCTCGTACCTGGGGCCGGGGATGAGCAGTTCTTC. Its translation is CASSLVPGAGDEQFF.

This clonotype was recorded a few times. This sequence joins TRBV7-2 and TRBJ1-2; 9 nucleotides align to TRBD1. J was trimmed by 7 bases and V by 5 bases; bases with no gene match: 17. Germline V gene lookup returns CDR1 SGHTA and CDR2 FQGNSA. The CDR3 length is 17 residues. The CDR3, as DNA: TGTGCCAGCAGCACCTCGCGAGGGACAGGGAGAAGCGGTGGCTACACCTTC. Translating gives CASSTSRGTGRSGGYTF. The full variable domain, with the rest looked up from reference TRBV7-2 and TRBJ1-2, is GAGVSQSPSNKVTEKGKDVELRCDPISGHTALYWYRQSLGQGLEFLIYFQGNSAPDKSGLPSDRFSAERTGGSVSTLTIQRTQQEDSAVYLCASSTSRGTGRSGGYTFGSGTRLTVV.

This sequence joins TRBV5-8 and TRBJ2-5; D is undetermined. There are 15 residues in the CDR3. The germline CDR1 and CDR2 sequences are SGHTS and YDEGEE. V was pared by 4 bases and J by 4 bases, with 17 bases between. CDR3 protein: CASSTRERPGETQYF. As DNA, the CDR3 is TGTGCCAGCAGCACCCGAGAACGGCCGGGAGAGACCCAGTACTTC. Full variable domain (missing parts from reference TRBV5-8 and TRBJ2-5): EAGVTQSPTHLIKTRGQQATLRCSPISGHTSVYWYQQALGLGLQFLLWYDEGEERNRGNFPPRFSGRQFPNYSSELNVNALELEDSALYLCASSTRERPGETQYFGPGTRLLVL.

The sample holds one count of this clonotype. The chain couples TRBV10-3 to TRBJ2-7, with D perhaps TRBD1 (5 bases). Per the germline V gene, CDR1 is ENHRY and CDR2 is SYGVKD. This CDR3 is built from 14 residues. Deletions cut 2 bases from V and 6 bases from J, with 14 bases between. CDR3 loop: CAISEEVPGCEQYF. Written as DNA, the CDR3 is TGTGCCATCAGTGAGGAAGTCCCAGGGTGCGAGCAGTACTTC.

This clonotype showed up just a few times. Here the CDR3 DNA reads TGTGCCAGCAGCTTAGATTCCGGACCGGACACTGAAGCTTTCTTT. It specifies CASSLDSGPDTEAFF. This chain links TRBV7-6 with TRBJ1-1; D remains unclear. The CDR3 has 15 amino acids. Per germline, CDR1 SGHVS and CDR2 FNYEAQ. V was cut by 1 base and J by 3 bases, with 12 bases left in between.

The chain is built from TRBV29-1 and TRBJ1-1; possible D gene TRBD1, 5 bases. The germline gives CDR1 SQVTM, CDR2 ANQGSEA. This CDR3 is 13 amino acids long. Between the trimmed V and J ends, which lost 6 bases and 2 bases, there was a span of 13 bases. CDR3 nucleotides: TGCAGCGTGCGGGGCAGGGATAACACTGAAGCTTTCTTT. It specifies CSVRGRDNTEAFF. The full variable domain, rest sourced from reference TRBV29-1 and TRBJ1-1, is SAVISQKPSRDICQRGTSLTIQCQVDSQVTMMFWYRQQPGQSLTLIATANQGSEATYESGFVIDKFPISRPNLTFSTLTVSNMSPEDSSIYLCSVRGRDNTEAFFGQGTRLTVV.

This clonotype showed up just a few times. This chain links TRBV29-1 with TRBJ2-7; 8 nucleotides match TRBD1. The length of the CDR3 is 14 residues. The germline gives CDR1 SQVTM, CDR2 ANQGSEA. Losses at the gene ends were 4 bases for V and 0 bases for J; bases not matched to a gene: 5. CDR3 bases: TGCAGCGTTGCCGGGACAGGACCCTCCTACGAGCAGTACTTC. Translated, it gives CSVAGTGPSYEQYF.